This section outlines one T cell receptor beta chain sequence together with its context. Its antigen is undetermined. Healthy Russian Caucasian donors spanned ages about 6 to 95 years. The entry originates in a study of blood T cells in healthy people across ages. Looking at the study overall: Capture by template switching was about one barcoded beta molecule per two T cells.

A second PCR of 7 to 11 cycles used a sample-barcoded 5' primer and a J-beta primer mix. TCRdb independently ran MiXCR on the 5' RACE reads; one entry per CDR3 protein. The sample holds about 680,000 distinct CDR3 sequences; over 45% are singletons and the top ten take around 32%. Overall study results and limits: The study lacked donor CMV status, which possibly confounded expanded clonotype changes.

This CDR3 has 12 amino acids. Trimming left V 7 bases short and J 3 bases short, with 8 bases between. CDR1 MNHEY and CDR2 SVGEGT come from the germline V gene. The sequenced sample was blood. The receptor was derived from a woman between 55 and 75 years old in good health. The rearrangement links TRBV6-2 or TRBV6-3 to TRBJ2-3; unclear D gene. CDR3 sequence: CASMDHTDTQYF. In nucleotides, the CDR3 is TGTGCCAGCATGGACCATACAGATACGCAGTATTTT.